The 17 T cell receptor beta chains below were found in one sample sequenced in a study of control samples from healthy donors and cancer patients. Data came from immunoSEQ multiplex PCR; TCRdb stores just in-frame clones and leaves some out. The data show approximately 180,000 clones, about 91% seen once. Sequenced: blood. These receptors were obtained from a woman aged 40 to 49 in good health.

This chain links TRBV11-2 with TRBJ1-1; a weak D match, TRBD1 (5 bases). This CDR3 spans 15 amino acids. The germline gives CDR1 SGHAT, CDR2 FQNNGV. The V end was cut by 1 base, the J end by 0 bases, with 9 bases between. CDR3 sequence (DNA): TGTGCCAGCAGCTTAGCAGCAGGGCTGAACACTGAAGCTTTCTTT. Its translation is CASSLAAGLNTEAFF.

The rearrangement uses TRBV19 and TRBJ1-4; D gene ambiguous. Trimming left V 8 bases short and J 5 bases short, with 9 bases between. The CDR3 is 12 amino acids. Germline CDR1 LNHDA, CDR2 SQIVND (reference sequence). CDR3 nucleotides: TGTGCCAGTTGGGGTTGGAATGAAAAACTGTTTTTT. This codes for CASWGWNEKLFF. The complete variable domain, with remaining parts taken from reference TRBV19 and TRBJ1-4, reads DGGITQSPKYLFRKEGQNVTLSCEQNLNHDAMYWYRQDPGQGLRLIYYSQIVNDFQKGDIAEGYSVSREKKESFPLTVTSAQKNPTAFYLCASWGWNEKLFFGSGTQLSVL.

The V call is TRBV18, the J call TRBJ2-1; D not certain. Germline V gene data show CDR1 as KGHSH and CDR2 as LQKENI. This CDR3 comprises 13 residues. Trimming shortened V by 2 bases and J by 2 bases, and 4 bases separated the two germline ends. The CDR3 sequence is CASSPSTYNEQFF. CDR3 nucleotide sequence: TGTGCCAGCTCACCATCCACCTACAATGAGCAGTTCTTC.

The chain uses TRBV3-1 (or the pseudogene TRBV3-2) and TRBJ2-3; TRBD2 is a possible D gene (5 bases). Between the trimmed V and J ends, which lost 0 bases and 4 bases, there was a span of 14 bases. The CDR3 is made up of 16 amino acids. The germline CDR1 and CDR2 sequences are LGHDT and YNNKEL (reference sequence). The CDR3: CASSQEGLLAADTQYF. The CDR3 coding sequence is TGTGCCAGCAGCCAAGAGGGTCTCCTAGCAGCAGATACGCAGTATTTT.

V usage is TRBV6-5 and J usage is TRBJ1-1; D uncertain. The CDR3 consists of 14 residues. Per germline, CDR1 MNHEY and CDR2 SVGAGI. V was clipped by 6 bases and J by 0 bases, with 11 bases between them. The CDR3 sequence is CASSTGLLNTEAFF. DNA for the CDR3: TGTGCCAGCAGCACCGGACTGCTGAACACTGAAGCTTTCTTT.

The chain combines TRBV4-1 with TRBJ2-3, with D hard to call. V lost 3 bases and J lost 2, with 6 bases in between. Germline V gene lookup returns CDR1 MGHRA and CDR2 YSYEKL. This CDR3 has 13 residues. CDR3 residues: CASSQSPTDTQYF. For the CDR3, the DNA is TGCGCCAGCAGCCAGTCCCCCACAGATACGCAGTATTTT.

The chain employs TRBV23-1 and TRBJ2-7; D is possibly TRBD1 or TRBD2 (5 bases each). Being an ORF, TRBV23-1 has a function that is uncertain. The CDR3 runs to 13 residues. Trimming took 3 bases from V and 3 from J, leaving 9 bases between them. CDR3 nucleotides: TGCGCCAGCAGTCATGGGGGACGCTACGAGCAGTACTTC. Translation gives CASSHGGRYEQYF.

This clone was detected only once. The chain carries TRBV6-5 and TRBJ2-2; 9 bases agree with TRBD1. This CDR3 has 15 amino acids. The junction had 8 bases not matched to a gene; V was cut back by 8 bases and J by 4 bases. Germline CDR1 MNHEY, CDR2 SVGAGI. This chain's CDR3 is CASALGTGITGELFF. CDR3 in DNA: TGTGCCAGCGCGCTTGGGACAGGGATCACCGGGGAGCTGTTTTTT.

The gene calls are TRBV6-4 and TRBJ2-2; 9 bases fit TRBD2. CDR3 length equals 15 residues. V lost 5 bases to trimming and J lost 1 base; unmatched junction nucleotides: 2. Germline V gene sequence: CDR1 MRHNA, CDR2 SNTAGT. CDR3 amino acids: CASSPTSGNTGELFF. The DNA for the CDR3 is TGTGCCAGCAGTCCGACTAGCGGGAACACCGGGGAGCTGTTTTTT.

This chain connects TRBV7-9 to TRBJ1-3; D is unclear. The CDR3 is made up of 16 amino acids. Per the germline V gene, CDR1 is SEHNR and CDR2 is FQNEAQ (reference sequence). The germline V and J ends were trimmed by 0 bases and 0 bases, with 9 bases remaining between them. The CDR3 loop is CASSLARLNSGNTIYF. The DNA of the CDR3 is TGTGCCAGCAGCTTAGCCCGACTGAACTCTGGAAACACCATATATTTT.

The CDR3 nucleotides are TGTGCCAGCAGCCAAGAGACCTTGATCGCGGGGGGGATCACAGATACGCAGTATTTT. Its translation is CASSQETLIAGGITDTQYF. The chain is built from TRBV3-1 (or the pseudogene TRBV3-2) and TRBJ2-3; TRBD2 matches at 9 bases. The germline gives CDR1 LGHDT, CDR2 YNNKEL (reference sequence). CDR3 length: 19 residues. Unmatched junction bases numbered 12, after V lost 0 bases and J lost 2 bases.

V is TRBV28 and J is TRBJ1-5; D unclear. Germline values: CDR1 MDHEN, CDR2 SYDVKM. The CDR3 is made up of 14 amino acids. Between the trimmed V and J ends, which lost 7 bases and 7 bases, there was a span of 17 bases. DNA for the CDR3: TGTGCCAGCAATCCCCGGAACGTCAGACAGCCCCAGCATTTT. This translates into CASNPRNVRQPQHF. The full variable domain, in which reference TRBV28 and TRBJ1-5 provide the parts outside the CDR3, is DVKVTQSSRYLVKRTGEKVFLECVQDMDHENMFWYRQDPGLGLRLIYFSYDVKMKEKGDIPEGYSVSREKKERFSLILESASTNQTSMYLCASNPRNVRQPQHFGDGTRLSIL.

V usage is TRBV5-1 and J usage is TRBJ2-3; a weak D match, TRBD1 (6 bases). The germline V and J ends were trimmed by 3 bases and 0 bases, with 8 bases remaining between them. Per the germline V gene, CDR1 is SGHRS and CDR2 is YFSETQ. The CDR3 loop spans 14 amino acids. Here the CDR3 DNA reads TGCGCCAGCAGCTATGGACAGAGCACAGATACGCAGTATTTT. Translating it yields CASSYGQSTDTQYF.

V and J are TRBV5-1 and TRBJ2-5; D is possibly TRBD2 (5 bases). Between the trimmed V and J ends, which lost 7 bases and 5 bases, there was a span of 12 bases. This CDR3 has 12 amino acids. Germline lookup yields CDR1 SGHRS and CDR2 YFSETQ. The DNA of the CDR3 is TGCGCCAGCCGGGATACCGGGGAGACCCAGTACTTC. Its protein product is CASRDTGETQYF.

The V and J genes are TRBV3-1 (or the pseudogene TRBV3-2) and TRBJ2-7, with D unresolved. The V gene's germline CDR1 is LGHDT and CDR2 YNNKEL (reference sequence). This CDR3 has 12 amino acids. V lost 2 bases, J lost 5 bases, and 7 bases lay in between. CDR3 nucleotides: TGTGCCAGCAGCCAACTGACTGACGAGCAGTACTTC. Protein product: CASSQLTDEQYF.

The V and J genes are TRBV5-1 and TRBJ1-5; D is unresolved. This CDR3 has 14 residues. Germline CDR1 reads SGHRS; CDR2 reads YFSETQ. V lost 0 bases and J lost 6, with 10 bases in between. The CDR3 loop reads CASSLDVGSQPQHF. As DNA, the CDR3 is TGCGCCAGCAGCTTGGATGTGGGGTCTCAGCCCCAGCATTTT.

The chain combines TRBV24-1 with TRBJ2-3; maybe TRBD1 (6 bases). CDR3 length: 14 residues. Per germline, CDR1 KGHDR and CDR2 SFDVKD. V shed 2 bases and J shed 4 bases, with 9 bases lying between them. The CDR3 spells CATSDSSGADTQYF. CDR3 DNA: TGTGCCACCAGTGATTCCTCAGGGGCAGATACGCAGTATTTT.